The rows below give T cell receptor beta chains drawn from one sample of a study of blood T cells in healthy people across ages. Using its own MiXCR run on the 5' RACE reads, TCRdb lists one record per CDR3 protein. The data show approximately 1.5 million distinct CDR3 sequences, roughly 43% seen once. What was sequenced was blood. The receptors shown here come from a young woman in good health. Both conserved end residues are part of each CDR3. A D gene is named only where the DNA matches it firmly. Clone size, where shown, is once, few, many, or a class for clones that have expanded.

CDR3 length,clone size,D gene,J gene,V gene,CDR3 DNA,CDR3 protein
16,NA,TRBD1,TRBJ1-1,TRBV6-1,TGTGCCAGCACCATCATGAGGGGGACAGGGAGGACTGAAGCTTTCTTT,CASTIMRGTGRTEAFF
13,NA,TRBD1,TRBJ1-2,TRBV20-1,TGCAGTGCCCAGGGGGTAATTGGGGATGGCTACACCTTC,CSAQGVIGDGYTF
13,NA,NA,TRBJ1-5,TRBV11-1,TGTGCCAGCAGCAAAGACGGCGGCCAGCCCCAGCATTTT,CASSKDGGQPQHF
12,few,NA,TRBJ2-1,TRBV6-5,TGTGCCAGCAGTCGCCGTGACACCGGAACGTTCTTC,CASSRRDTGTFF
14,NA,TRBD1,TRBJ2-7,TRBV27,TGTGCCAGCAGAGCACAGGGGCGTTTGATCGAGCAGTACTTC,CASRAQGRLIEQYF
14,NA,NA,TRBJ1-2,TRBV6-8,TGTGCCAGCAGTTACTACAGACGGGGCTATGGCTACACCTTC,CASSYYRRGYGYTF
14,few,NA,TRBJ2-7,TRBV20-1,TGCAGTGCTAGGACGCGGGACCTCTCCTACGAGCAGTACTTC,CSARTRDLSYEQYF
12,once,NA,TRBJ2-7,TRBV24-1,TGTGCCACCTCGGGATTGGACGACGAGCAGTACTTC,CATSGLDDEQYF
16,NA,NA,TRBJ1-3,TRBV7-2,TGTGCCAGCAGCTTACGAACAGGGAAAGCTGGAAACACCATATATTTT,CASSLRTGKAGNTIYF
12,NA,TRBD1,TRBJ1-2,TRBV5-1,TGCGCCAGCAGCATGGGGACAGAGGGCTACACCTTC,CASSMGTEGYTF
14,few,NA,TRBJ2-2,TRBV27,TGTGCCAGCAGTCCCCCGCTAGGCGACGGGGAGCTGTTTTTT,CASSPPLGDGELFF
15,NA,TRBD1,TRBJ2-7,TRBV4-1,TGCGCCAGCAGCCAAGGGGCAGGGGGTAACTACGAGCAGTACTTC,CASSQGAGGNYEQYF
14,few,TRBD1,TRBJ2-3,TRBV12-3/TRBV12-4,TGTGCCAGCAGTTCGACCCTGACAGGGGGTTTGAAGTATTTT,CASSSTLTGGLKYF
15,NA,NA,TRBJ1-6,TRBV5-8,TGTGCCAGCAGCTTTAAGGGGGATACAATTCGTACCCTCCACTTT,CASSFKGDTIRTLHF